This T cell receptor beta chain derives from a study of cytomegalovirus exposure and HLA in healthy donors. Overall study context: The same platform was used for the 110 or so validation repertoires as for the approximately 730 first-cohort repertoires, as reported in a later analysis.

Trimming took off 4 bases at V and 2 bases at J, with 19 bases between the two ends. The CDR3 is 17 residues long. Germline values: CDR1 SEHNR, CDR2 FQNEAQ (reference sequence). As to this clone: Its antigen remains unknown.

Generated by immunoSEQ multiplex PCR, the TCRdb table keeps only in-frame clones and is missing some. The repertoire has about 64,000 clones, roughly 89% of them found once; the top ten carry 1.7%. Overall study results and limits: In a later analysis, first-cohort TCR clusters were found to tend to co-occur in the roughly 120 validation repertoires. Researchers counted around 160 TCR beta chains as cytomegalovirus-associated.

Donors were drawn from the approximately 120-subject validation cohort, separate from the approximately 700-subject first cohort. The genes are TRBV7-9 and TRBJ2-3, with D possibly matching TRBD1 (5 bases). The sample was PBMCs. This clonotype was obtained from a woman in her late teens or twenties in good health and CMV-seronegative. This CDR3 is CASSSRNGPGHTDTQYF. CDR3 sequence (DNA): TGTGCCAGCAGCTCCCGGAACGGACCAGGGCACACAGATACGCAGTATTTT.